This T cell receptor (beta chain) originates from a study of cytomegalovirus exposure and HLA in healthy donors. This clone was observed a handful of times. A multiplex PCR was run with 60 Vbeta primers and 13 Jbeta primers. The table came from immunoSEQ multiplex PCR; TCRdb's copy has only in-frame clones and leaves some out. This sample yields about 110,000 clones, of which over 15% are seen a single time; under 2.5% belongs to the top ten. The CDR3 has 12 residues. V was clipped by 7 bases and J by 3 bases; unmatched bases: 4. From germline, CDR1 is SGHRS and CDR2 YFSETQ. The V gene is TRBV5-1, the J gene TRBJ2-7; 7 bases align to TRBD2. The specimen sequenced was PBMCs. This TCR was sampled from a woman younger than 35 in good health and CMV-seronegative. DNA for the CDR3: TGCGCCAGCTCGGGGACTAACTACGAGCAGTACTTC. Translating it yields CASSGTNYEQYF.